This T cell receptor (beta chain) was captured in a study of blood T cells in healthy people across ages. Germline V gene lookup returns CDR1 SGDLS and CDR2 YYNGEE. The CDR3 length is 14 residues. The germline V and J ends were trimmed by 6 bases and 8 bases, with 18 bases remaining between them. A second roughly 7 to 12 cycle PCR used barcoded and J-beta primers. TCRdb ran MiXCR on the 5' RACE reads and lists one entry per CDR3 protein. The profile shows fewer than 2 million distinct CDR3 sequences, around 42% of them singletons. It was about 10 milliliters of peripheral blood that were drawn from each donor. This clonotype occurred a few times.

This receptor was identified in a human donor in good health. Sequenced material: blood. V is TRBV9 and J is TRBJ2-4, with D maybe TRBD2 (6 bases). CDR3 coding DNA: TGTGCCAGCACCCCTAATCAGGGCGGGGACATTCAGTACTTC. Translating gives CASTPNQGGDIQYF. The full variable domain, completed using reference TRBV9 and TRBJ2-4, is DSGVTQTPKHLITATGQRVTLRCSPRSGDLSVYWYQQSLDQGLQFLIQYYNGEERAKGNILERFSAQQFPDLHSELNLSSLELGDSALYFCASTPNQGGDIQYFGAGTRLSVL.